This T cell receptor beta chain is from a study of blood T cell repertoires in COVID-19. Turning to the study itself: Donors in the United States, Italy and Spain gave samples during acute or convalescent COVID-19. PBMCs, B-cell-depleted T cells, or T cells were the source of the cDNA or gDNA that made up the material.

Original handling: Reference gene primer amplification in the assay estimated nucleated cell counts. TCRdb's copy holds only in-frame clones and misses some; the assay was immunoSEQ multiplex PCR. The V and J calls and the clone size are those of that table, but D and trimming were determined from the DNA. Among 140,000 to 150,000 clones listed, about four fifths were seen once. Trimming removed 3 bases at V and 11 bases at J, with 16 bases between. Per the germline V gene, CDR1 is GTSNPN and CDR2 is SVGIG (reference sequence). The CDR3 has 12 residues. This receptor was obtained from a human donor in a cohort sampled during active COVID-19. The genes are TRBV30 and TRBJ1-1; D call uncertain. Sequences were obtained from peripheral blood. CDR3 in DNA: TGTGCCTGGAGACCAGGCGACCGGAGGGCTTTCTTT. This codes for CAWRPGDRRAFF.